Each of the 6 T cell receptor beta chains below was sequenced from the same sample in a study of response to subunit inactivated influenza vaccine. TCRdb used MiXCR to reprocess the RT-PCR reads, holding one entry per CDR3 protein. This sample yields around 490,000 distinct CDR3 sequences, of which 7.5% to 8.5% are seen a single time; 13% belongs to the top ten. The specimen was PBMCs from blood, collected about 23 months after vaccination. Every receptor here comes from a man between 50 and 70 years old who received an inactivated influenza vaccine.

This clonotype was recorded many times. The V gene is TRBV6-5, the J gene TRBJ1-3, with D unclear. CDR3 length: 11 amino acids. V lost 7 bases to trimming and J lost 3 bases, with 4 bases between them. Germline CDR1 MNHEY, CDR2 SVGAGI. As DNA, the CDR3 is TGTGCCAGCAAGGTTGGAAACACCATATATTTT. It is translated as CASKVGNTIYF.

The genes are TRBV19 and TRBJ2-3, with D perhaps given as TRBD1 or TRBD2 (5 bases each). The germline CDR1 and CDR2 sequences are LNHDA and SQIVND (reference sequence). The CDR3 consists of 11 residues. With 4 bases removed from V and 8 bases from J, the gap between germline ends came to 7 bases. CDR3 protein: CASSKGTTQYF. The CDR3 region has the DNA TGTGCCAGTAGTAAGGGGACTACGCAGTATTTT.

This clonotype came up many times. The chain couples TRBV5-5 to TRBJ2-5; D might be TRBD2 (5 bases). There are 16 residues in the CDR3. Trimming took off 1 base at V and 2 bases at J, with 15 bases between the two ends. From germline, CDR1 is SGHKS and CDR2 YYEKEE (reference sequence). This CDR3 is CASSLSPGTMQETQYF. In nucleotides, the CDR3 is TGTGCCAGCAGCTTGTCCCCGGGAACGATGCAAGAGACCCAGTACTTC.

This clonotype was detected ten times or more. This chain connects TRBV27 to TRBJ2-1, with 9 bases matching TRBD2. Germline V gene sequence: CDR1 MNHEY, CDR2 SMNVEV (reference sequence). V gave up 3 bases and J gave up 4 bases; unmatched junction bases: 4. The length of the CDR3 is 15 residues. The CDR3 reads CASSFSLAGYNEQFF. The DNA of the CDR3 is TGTGCCAGCAGTTTTTCTCTAGCGGGGTACAATGAGCAGTTCTTC.

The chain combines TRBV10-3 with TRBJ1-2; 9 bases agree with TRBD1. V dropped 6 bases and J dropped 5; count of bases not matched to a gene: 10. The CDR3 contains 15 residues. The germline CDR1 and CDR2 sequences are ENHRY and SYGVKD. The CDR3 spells CAIRSTQGALYGYTF. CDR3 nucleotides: TGTGCCATCAGAAGCACACAGGGGGCCCTTTATGGCTACACCTTC.

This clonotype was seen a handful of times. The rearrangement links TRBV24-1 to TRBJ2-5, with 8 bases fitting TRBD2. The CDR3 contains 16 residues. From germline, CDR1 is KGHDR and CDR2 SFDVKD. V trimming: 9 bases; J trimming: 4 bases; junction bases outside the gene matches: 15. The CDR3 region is CATPSGSGLRGETQYF. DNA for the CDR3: TGTGCCACCCCCAGCGGGAGTGGGTTGCGGGGAGAGACCCAGTACTTC.